Below are 22 T cell receptor delta chains sequenced from a single sample in a study of γδ T cells in repeated Plasmodium falciparum infection (dated by TCRdb to the early 2020s). The receptor library was made with multiplex PCR. For sequencing, an Illumina MiSeq was employed. TCRdb called clones from the public reads with CATT, and repeated DNA sequences were later combined into one row. This sample lists over 55,000 delta-chain clones; around 1.7% were detected once. The ten biggest clones cover 15% of the sample. For bulk TCR repertoire analysis, Vgamma9/Vdelta2+ and Vdelta2-negative gammadelta T cell populations were flow-sorted out of peripheral blood mononuclear cells. The sequenced sample consisted of gamma-delta T cells from blood. These receptors all stem from a pool of human donors (malaria-infected and uninfected, not separated).

This clone is labeled medium-sized. Distinct nucleotide sequences in the sample also encode this CDR3. The rearrangement links TRDV1 to TRDJ1; 7 nucleotides line up with TRDD3. From germline, CDR1 is TSWWSYY and CDR2 QGS. V shed 2 bases, J shed 1 base, and the junction held 31 bases outside the gene matches. This CDR3 spans 24 amino acids. CDR3 loop: CALGEGEGTVIPVLGIACTDKLIF. The DNA of the CDR3 is TGTGCTCTTGGGGAAGGGGAAGGAACGGTCATTCCAGTACTGGGGATTGCCTGCACCGATAAACTCATCTTT.

A word on this clone: This sequence is one base from a far larger clone and is likely a read error. Different DNA sequences within this sample yield the same CDR3. V usage is TRDV1 and J usage is TRDJ1; maybe TRDD3 (6 bases). Matching the DNA to germline supplied the J gene, which TCRdb does not give. This CDR3 is 16 amino acids long. Germline assignment: CDR1 TSWWSYY and CDR2 QGS. The CDR3 DNA sequence: TGCGCTCTTGGGGCTAACCGGGGGGGAAACACCGATAAACTCATCTTT. Translation gives CALGANRGGNTDKLIF.

In its sample, this clone was seen a few times. TCRdb assigns this DNA the protein of a much larger clone, which departs from its translation at residue 14; this likely reflects a read error, and the protein shown comes from translating the DNA. V usage is TRDV1 and J usage is TRDJ1; D ambiguous. The CDR3 sequence is 18 residues long. From germline, CDR1 is TSWWSYY and CDR2 QGS. The CDR3 here is CALGERLSQKTYTGKLIF. The CDR3 region has the DNA TGTGCTCTTGGGGAACGGCTTTCCCAGAAAACGTACACCGGTAAACTCATCTTT.

Within the sample, this clone is medium-sized (0.01 to 0.1%). This sample includes further DNA sequences coding for the same CDR3. V usage is TRDV1 and J usage is TRDJ1; a possible D gene is TRDD3 (5 bases). Germline V CDR1 and CDR2: TSWWSYY, QGS. CDR3 size: 20 residues. The V and J ends lost 0 bases and 0 bases respectively, with 23 bases between them. Here the CDR3 reads CALGELVSWNPRGYTDKLIF. CDR3 bases: TGTGCTCTTGGGGAACTAGTTTCATGGAACCCGAGGGGGTACACCGATAAACTCATCTTT.

This clone was found a few times. The translation of this DNA and the TCRdb protein of a much larger clone differ at residue 7, probably owing to a read error; the protein shown here is translated from the DNA. The J gene is TRDJ1, the V gene TRDV1; 7 positions match TRDD3. No J segment appears in TCRdb, so it was assigned here by matching the sequence to germline. The germline gives CDR1 TSWWSYY, CDR2 QGS. V was clipped by 0 bases and J by 5 bases; unmatched bases: 15. CDR3 length equals 18 residues. The chain's CDR3 is CALGELLPIIGYGDKLIF. CDR3 DNA: TGTGCTCTTGGGGAACTGCTCCCTATAATCGGATACGGGGATAAACTCATCTTT.

Many counts were recorded for this clone. The protein held in TCRdb is that of a much larger clone and does not match this DNA's translation at residue 15, likely because of a read error; the protein shown is translated from the DNA. The chain joins TRDV2 to TRDJ1, with TRDD3 matching 7 bases. V shed 0 bases, J shed 1 base, and the junction held 22 bases outside the gene matches. Germline assignment: CDR1 GEAIGNYY and CDR2 EKD. This CDR3 has 21 amino acids. CDR3 in amino acids: CACDTPYQAFKGDSVTDKLIF. The DNA of the CDR3 is TGTGCCTGTGACACCCCTTATCAGGCCTTCAAGGGGGATTCTGTCACCGATAAACTCATCTTT.

This clone is termed medium-sized. Additional DNA sequences in this sample encode the identical CDR3. The chain is built from TRDV1 and TRDJ1; no firm D call. The CDR3 totals 20 residues. Trimming took off 1 base at V and 0 bases at J, with 24 bases between the two ends. Germline CDR1 and CDR2: TSWWSYY and QGS. DNA of the CDR3: TGTGCTCTTGGGGAACCACGGGAGTGGCTAAGGGTTTTGTACACCGATAAACTCATCTTT. Protein product: CALGEPREWLRVLYTDKLIF.

The sample holds many counts of this clone. Its ends do not fully match the called genes, so a read error is possible. This sequence joins TRDV1 and TRDJ1, with 13 bases lining up with TRDD3. The CDR3 sequence is 20 residues long. CDR1 is TSWWSYY and CDR2 is QGS in the germline V gene. CDR3 DNA: TGTGCTCTTGGGGTGAGGAGTTCCTACAACTGGGGGATACGGGGGGATAGACTCATCTTT. Residues: CALGVRSSYNWGIRGDRLIF.

As regards this clone: A far larger clone is a single base away, which makes a read error likely. Other DNA sequences from this sample encode an identical CDR3 as well. This chain uses TRDV1 with TRDJ1, with 12 bases identical to TRDD3. Germline CDR1 TSWWSYY, CDR2 QGS. CDR3 size: 17 residues. CDR3 nucleotide sequence: TGTGCCCTTGGGGACGACCACTGGGGGATACTCACCGATAAACTCATCTTT. Its translation is CALGDDHWGILTDKLIF.

Regarding this clone: TCRdb has a much larger clone's protein, which differs at residue 17 from the translation of this DNA, likely because of a read error; what is shown is the protein translated from the DNA. The chain employs TRDV1 and TRDJ1; 7 bases align to TRDD2. The J gene comes from matching the DNA to germline here; TCRdb lacks it. V shed 2 bases, J shed 0 bases, and the junction held 39 bases outside the gene matches. The CDR3 has 27 amino acids. Per the germline V gene, CDR1 is TSWWSYY and CDR2 is QGS. The CDR3 here is CALGEARGAGGFPTSIPLTQYTDKLIF. The DNA of the CDR3 is TGTGCTCTTGGGGAAGCCCGGGGAGCCGGGGGCTTTCCTACTTCCATCCCCCTTACTCAGTACACCGATAAACTCATCTTT.

Notes on this clone: TCRdb shows a much larger clone's protein in place of this DNA's translation, and the two differ at residue 17, likely through a read error; the protein shown is translated from the DNA. The chain combines TRDV1 with TRDJ1, with 7 bases identical to TRDD3. TCRdb supplies no J gene; here it was assigned by aligning the nucleotide sequence to germline. This CDR3 has 23 amino acids. V was pared by 2 bases and J by 1 base, with 28 bases of the junction left unmatched. From germline, CDR1 is TSWWSYY and CDR2 QGS. CDR3 sequence reads: CALGETSVLGRLGITTFTDKLIF. The CDR3 nucleotides read TGTGCTCTTGGGGAAACTTCGGTTCTAGGGAGACTGGGGATTACTACGTTCACCGATAAACTCATCTTT.

The sample holds many counts of this clone. A far larger clone is a single base away, which makes a read error likely. The same CDR3 arises from other DNA sequences in this sample as well. The rearrangement links TRDV1 to TRDJ1, with TRDD3 identical over 7 bases. The V gene's germline CDR1 is TSWWSYY and CDR2 QGS. The CDR3 length is 20 residues. CDR3 protein: CALGDPSWGQPRGYTDKLIF. CDR3 bases: TGTGCTCTTGGGGACCCAAGCTGGGGGCAACCCCGGGGGTACACCGACAAACTCATCTTT.

This clone was recorded a few times. A far larger clone is one nucleotide away, so this likely arose from a read error. The same CDR3 can be traced to other DNA sequences in this sample. V gene TRDV1 was called; the J gene was not; the table names TRDD3, a call not compared with the DNA. Germline CDR1 and CDR2: TSWWSYY and QGS. This CDR3 region has 21 residues. DNA for the CDR3: TGTGCTCTTGGGGAACTACTATTCGCCTACGTTGTTCCGCAGTACACCGATAAACTCATTTTT. This encodes CALGELLFAYVVPQYTDKLIF.

Turning to this clone: TCRdb records a much larger clone's protein for this DNA, with a difference at residue 17 that likely arises from a read error; the protein given is the translation of the DNA. V is TRDV2 and J is TRDJ1; 10 bases match TRDD3. The CDR3 length is 18 residues. In germline, CDR1 is GEAIGNYY, CDR2 EKD. The CDR3 loop is CACDTVTAGGYGTDKLTF. DNA for the CDR3: TGTGCCTGTGACACCGTTACGGCTGGGGGATATGGAACCGATAAACTCACCTTT.

Note on this clone: A much larger clone is a single base away; this may be a read error. The CDR3 sequence is CALGERVSLSDYWGIPLTDKLIF. For the CDR3, the DNA is TGTGCTCTTGGGGAACGAGTATCCCTAAGTGATTACTGGGGGATACCCCTCACCGATAAACTTATCTTT. The V gene call reads TRDV1; no J gene was called; TRDD3 is the table's D call, not checked against the DNA. Germline CDR1 TSWWSYY, CDR2 QGS. The CDR3 is 23 amino acids.

On this clone: The protein in TCRdb stems from a much larger clone and differs at residue 14 from this DNA's translation, likely a read error; here the protein is translated from the DNA. The chain combines TRDV2 with TRDJ1; 9 bases are shared with TRDD3. V dropped 0 bases and J dropped 1; count of bases not matched to a gene: 23. The CDR3 runs to 22 residues. Per germline, CDR1 GEAIGNYY and CDR2 EKD. The CDR3 spells CACDTINPSVLGECPLTDKLIF. Written as DNA, the CDR3 is TGTGCCTGTGACACCATTAACCCCTCCGTACTGGGGGAATGTCCGCTCACCGATAAACTCATCTTT.

Only a few counts were recorded for this clone. This DNA's translation and the protein TCRdb lists, from a much larger clone, do not match at residue 20, likely due to a read error; the protein shown is translated from the DNA. J gene calling gave no result, while the V gene is TRDV1; the D segment call TRDD3 is taken from the table without a DNA check. The CDR3 sequence is 21 residues long. Germline V gene lookup returns CDR1 TSWWSYY and CDR2 QGS. Here the CDR3 DNA reads TGTGCTCTTAGGGAACTAGCTGGGAGGGTGGTACTGGGGGATACCGCCGATAAACTCACCTTT. Protein sequence: CALRELAGRVVLGDTADKLTF.

With regard to this clone: A read error likely explains why the TCRdb protein, taken from a much larger clone, differs from this DNA's translation at residue 16; the protein shown is translated from the DNA. The chain employs TRDV3 and TRDJ1; 7 nucleotides agree with TRDD3. Because TCRdb records no J gene, it was assigned here through a match of the DNA to germline. The CDR3 loop spans 24 amino acids. Germline V lookup: CDR1 TVYSNPD, CDR2 GDNSRS (reference sequence). Trimming at V came to 2 bases and at J to 0 bases, leaving 36 bases not matched to a gene. CDR3 loop: CAFRKPKYVHYGGYGKTNTDKLIF. CDR3 nucleotides: TGTGCCTTTCGGAAACCAAAATACGTTCATTATGGAGGATACGGTAAAACAAACACCGATAAACTCATCTTT.

This clone was counted between two and nine times. The protein in TCRdb stems from a much larger clone and differs at residue 8 from this DNA's translation, likely a read error; here the protein is translated from the DNA. The CDR3 is CALGDPWLGTGGYGVKLIF. The DNA of the CDR3 is TGTGCTCTTGGGGATCCGTGGTTGGGTACTGGGGGATACGGCGTAAAACTCATCTTT. The rearrangement joins TRDV1 to TRDJ1; 13 bases line up with TRDD3. The J gene was not available in TCRdb and was assigned here by matching the DNA to germline segments. V lost 3 bases, J lost 8 bases, and 18 bases stayed unmatched. CDR3 size: 19 residues. Germline CDR1 is TSWWSYY and CDR2 is QGS.

A remark on this clone: TCRdb's listed protein matches a much larger clone and diverges from this DNA's translation at residue 6, likely through a read error; the protein shown comes from the DNA. V usage is TRDV3 and J usage is TRDJ1; TRDD3 matches 10 bases. The trim removed 1 base at V and 1 base at J, leaving 21 bases unmatched. Germline lookup yields CDR1 TVYSNPD and CDR2 GDNSRS (reference sequence). The CDR3 consists of 20 residues. The CDR3 DNA sequence: TGTGCCTTTATTTTCCCTACGGAACTGGGGGATCCAGGGGCCACCGATAAACTCATCTTT. It codes for CAFIFPTELGDPGATDKLIF.

As concerns this clone: The translation of this DNA and the TCRdb protein of a much larger clone differ at residue 6, probably owing to a read error; the protein shown here is translated from the DNA. The chain recombines TRDV1 with TRDJ1, with TRDD3 matching 7 bases. CDR1 is TSWWSYY, CDR2 QGS, per germline. The CDR3 has 19 residues. J lost 0 bases, V lost 0 bases, and 13 bases had no gene match. CDR3 bases: TGTGCTCTTGGGGAACTCTCCGGGGGATCCCCTCCACACACCGATAAACTCATCTTT. Residues: CALGELSGGSPPHTDKLIF.

Regarding this clone: A far larger clone is one base from this, pointing to a likely read error. Distinct nucleotide sequences in the sample also encode this CDR3. The gene calls are TRDV1 and TRDJ1; 13 positions match TRDD3. No J gene is reported in TCRdb; it was inferred here by comparing the DNA with germline. Germline V gene lookup returns CDR1 TSWWSYY and CDR2 QGS. With V trimmed by 9 bases and J by 0 bases, 22 bases remained unmatched. This CDR3 spans 21 amino acids. Here the CDR3 reads CALQSGPPFTGGYAYTDKLIF. In nucleotides, the CDR3 is TGTGCTCTGCAGTCAGGGCCTCCGTTTACTGGGGGATACGCGTACACCGATAAACTCATCTTT.